The clone carrying this TCR beta chain appeared many times. Its specificity is unknown. The CDR3 loop spans 16 amino acids. The germline V gene has CDR1 LGHNA and CDR2 YNFKEQ. The V gene end was trimmed by 5 bases and the J gene end by 5 bases; junction bases not matched to a gene: 10. This record belongs to a study of identical twins. Study observations and caveats: Out-of-frame alpha sequences shared between twins exhibited an excess of low generation probability.

TCRdb fed the 5' RACE reads into MiXCR, producing one record per CDR3 protein. The sample lists about 100,000 distinct CDR3 sequences; roughly 6% were seen once. This sequence originates from a woman in her forties or fifties in good health. The rearrangement links TRBV4-2 to TRBJ2-3; 10 nucleotides line up with TRBD2. Sequenced sample: memory T cells sorted from blood. CDR3 nucleotides: TGTGCCAGCAGCACGCGCCTAGCGGGAGTGATAGATACGCAGTATTTT. It specifies CASSTRLAGVIDTQYF.